The rows below give T cell receptor beta chains drawn from one sample of a study of molecular identifiers for immune sequencing clone quantification. Using its own MiXCR run on the PCR reads, TCRdb lists one record per CDR3 protein. The sample includes about 630,000 distinct CDR3 sequences, roughly 25% of them seen just once. The specimen was naive CD8+ T cells from blood, with Jurkat cell RNA spiked in. The receptors shown here come from a human donor in good health. Some libraries in this study had Jurkat cell RNA spiked in. The CDR3 runs from the conserved cysteine through the conserved F or W. A D gene is named only where the DNA matches it firmly. Clone size is given for some rows only: seen once, a few or many times, or a class if the clone is expanded.

>few|TRBJ2-1|TRBD2|TRBV4-1
CASSQEVSGGPGREQFF
TGCGCCAGCAGCCAAGAAGTTAGCGGGGGGCCGGGGAGAGAGCAGTTCTTC
>many|TRBJ1-1|TRBD1|TRBV28
CASSLFGQGAGGKTEAFF
TGTGCCAGCAGTCTCTTCGGACAGGGGGCTGGGGGGAAGACTGAAGCTTTCTTT
>many|TRBJ2-2|.|TRBV16
CASSQYASANTGELFF
TGTGCCAGCAGCCAATATGCTAGCGCCAACACCGGGGAGCTGTTTTTT
>many|TRBJ2-6|TRBD1|TRBV20-1
CSARVNPGQAYSGANVLTF
TGCAGTGCTAGAGTTAATCCGGGACAGGCCTACTCTGGGGCCAACGTCCTGACTTTC
>.|TRBJ2-5|TRBD2|TRBV10-3
CAISETSGGLAPYF
TGTGCCATCAGTGAGACTAGCGGGGGGCTGGCTCCTTACTTC
>.|TRBJ2-5|.|TRBV20-1
CSARDFRFGLVSQETQYF
TGCAGTGCTAGAGATTTCCGATTTGGCCTGGTGAGCCAAGAGACCCAGTACTTC
>.|TRBJ2-5|.|TRBV5-6
CASSLRAWGQQETQYF
TGTGCCAGCAGCTTGCGCGCGTGGGGTCAACAAGAGACCCAGTACTTC
>.|TRBJ1-5|.|TRBV2
CASSGAESNQPQHF
TGTGCCAGCAGTGGGGCAGAGAGCAATCAGCCCCAGCATTTT
>few|TRBJ2-7|TRBD2|TRBV2
CASFSSGRAYEQYF
TGTGCCAGCTTCTCTAGCGGGAGGGCCTACGAGCAGTACTTC
>.|TRBJ1-2|TRBD1|TRBV11-2
CASSLRPGGSVYGYTF
TGTGCCAGCAGCCTACGGCCAGGGGGCTCGGTCTATGGCTACACCTTC
>few|TRBJ2-3|TRBD1|TRBV4-3
CASSQDPGTGGADTQYF
TGCGCCAGCAGCCAAGACCCCGGGACAGGGGGCGCAGATACGCAGTATTTT
>many|TRBJ2-3|.|TRBV7-9
CASSSSSTDTQYF
TGTGCCAGCAGCTCAAGTAGCACAGATACGCAGTATTTT
>many|TRBJ2-5|.|TRBV14
CASSQDLVLAQETQYF
TGTGCCAGCAGCCAAGATCTTGTACTAGCACAAGAGACCCAGTACTTC
>few|TRBJ2-5|TRBD1|TRBV7-9
CASSLAGTGAMGTQYF
TGTGCCAGCAGCTTAGCAGGGACAGGGGCGATGGGGACCCAGTACTTC
>many|TRBJ2-7|TRBD1|TRBV11-3
CASSYSGTGVHEQYF
TGTGCCAGCAGCTACTCCGGGACAGGGGTCCACGAGCAGTACTTC
>many|TRBJ2-7|TRBD1|TRBV4-3
CASSQDTGQGYEQYF
TGCGCCAGCAGCCAAGATACTGGACAGGGGTACGAGCAGTACTTC
>few|TRBJ1-2|.|TRBV3-1
CASSLTGTEVNYGYTF
TGTGCCAGCAGCCTCACCGGGACGGAGGTTAACTATGGCTACACCTTC
>few|TRBJ2-5|.|TRBV13
CASSFRGVYQETQYF
TGTGCCAGCAGCTTTAGGGGGGTGTACCAAGAGACCCAGTACTTC
>many|TRBJ1-1|.|TRBV28
CASSLALGTEAFF
TGTGCCAGCAGTTTGGCCCTGGGCACTGAAGCTTTCTTT